These 9 T cell receptor beta chains share one sample of origin, sequenced in a study of control samples from healthy donors and cancer patients. The data were produced by immunoSEQ multiplex PCR, yet TCRdb's version contains in-frame clones alone and is incomplete. Here the sample table reports about 190,000 clones. Material for sequencing was blood. These receptor sequences come from a woman aged 30 to 39 in good health.

This sequence joins TRBV7-2 and TRBJ2-7; 7 bases are a match to TRBD1. The ends lost 3 bases at V and 9 bases at J; junction bases unmatched: 14. Germline loops: CDR1 SGHTA, CDR2 FQGNSA. The CDR3 totals 15 residues. The CDR3 reads CASSLSLGGRTGQYF. In DNA form, the CDR3 reads TGTGCCAGCAGCTTGTCTTTAGGGGGAAGGACAGGGCAGTACTTC.

This chain uses TRBV24-1 with TRBJ1-2; 7 bases align to TRBD1. The V segment lost 4 bases and the J segment 5 bases; nucleotides outside the gene matches: 0. Germline assignment: CDR1 KGHDR and CDR2 SFDVKD. The CDR3 covers 12 residues. CDR3 nucleotides: TGTGCCACCAGTGACAGGGGGTATGGCTACACCTTC. It codes for CATSDRGYGYTF.

The chain couples TRBV7-9 to TRBJ1-2; D is unclear. Trimming removed 2 bases from V and 6 bases from J, with 7 bases in between. The CDR3 spans 12 residues. From germline, CDR1 is SEHNR and CDR2 FQNEAQ (reference sequence). This CDR3 reads CASSLLGHGYTF. The CDR3 nucleotides read TGTGCCAGCAGCTTATTAGGTCATGGCTACACCTTC.

The chain recombines TRBV7-9 with TRBJ2-7; D unclear. The length of the CDR3 is 13 residues. Germline V gene sequence: CDR1 SEHNR, CDR2 FQNEAQ (reference sequence). Trimming cost V 5 bases and J 1 base, with 9 bases left between them. For the CDR3, the DNA is TGTGCCAGCAGCGATGGTGGATCCTACGAGCAGTACTTC. Encoded protein: CASSDGGSYEQYF.

This chain connects TRBV7-9 to TRBJ1-1, with TRBD1 as a possible D gene (6 bases). CDR3 length equals 15 residues. V lost 1 base to trimming and J lost 5 bases, with 14 bases between them. Germline V gives CDR1 SEHNR, CDR2 FQNEAQ (reference sequence). Written as DNA, the CDR3 is TGTGCCAGCAGCTTAGACAGGGTTGGGCGGACTGAAGCTTTCTTT. This encodes CASSLDRVGRTEAFF.

The chain employs TRBV19 and TRBJ2-2, with 9 bases matching TRBD2. This CDR3 has 16 residues. J was trimmed by 6 bases and V by 5 bases; bases with no gene match: 10. Germline-derived CDR1 and CDR2 are LNHDA and SQIVND (reference sequence). DNA of the CDR3: TGTGCCAGTAGTCCACGGACTAGCGTAAACGCCGGGGAGCTGTTTTTT. Protein product: CASSPRTSVNAGELFF.

The chain combines TRBV27 with TRBJ1-1; D ambiguous. Germline loops: CDR1 MNHEY, CDR2 SMNVEV (reference sequence). Deletions cut 4 bases from V and 1 base from J, with 13 bases between. This CDR3 has 15 residues. This CDR3 is CASSSLVLGNTEAFF. The CDR3 DNA reads as TGTGCCAGCAGTTCCCTGGTCCTGGGGAACACTGAAGCTTTCTTT.

This sequence joins TRBV5-8 and TRBJ2-1; D may be TRBD1 or TRBD2 (5 bases each). Germline loops: CDR1 SGHTS, CDR2 YDEGEE. Trimming removed 0 bases at V and 7 bases at J, with 11 bases between. The CDR3 spans 14 residues. The DNA for the CDR3 is TGTGCCAGCAGCTTGGTTCGGGACCGAAATGAGCAGTTCTTC. Amino acid sequence: CASSLVRDRNEQFF.

This chain uses TRBV28 with TRBJ1-4; 7 nucleotides line up with TRBD1. This CDR3 spans 14 amino acids. Germline CDR1 and CDR2: MDHEN and SYDVKM. After removal of 3 bases from V and 5 bases from J, the junction contained 3 bases not matched to a gene. This CDR3 is CASSFDRVNEKLFF. The DNA of the CDR3 is TGTGCCAGCAGTTTCGACAGGGTCAATGAAAAACTGTTTTTT. Full variable domain (outside the CDR3, taken from reference TRBV28 and TRBJ1-4): DVKVTQSSRYLVKRTGEKVFLECVQDMDHENMFWYRQDPGLGLRLIYFSYDVKMKEKGDIPEGYSVSREKKERFSLILESASTNQTSMYLCASSFDRVNEKLFFGSGTQLSVL.